These 7 T cell receptor beta chains originate from one sample sequenced in a study of blood T cell repertoires in COVID-19. Produced via immunoSEQ multiplex PCR; TCRdb's table is partial and in-frame only. The sample shows more than 200,000 clones, 80% of them seen only once. Sequenced sample: PBMCs or T cells enriched from blood (not recorded which). These receptors were obtained from a man under 40 with acute COVID-19.

The V call is TRBV10-1, the J call TRBJ1-1; no reliable D call. The CDR3 has 13 residues. V was pared by 6 bases and J by 1 base, with 9 bases between. From germline, CDR1 is WNHNN and CDR2 SYGVQD (reference sequence). CDR3 sequence reads: CASRSHRNTEAFF. CDR3 nucleotides: TGCGCCAGCAGGTCTCACAGGAACACTGAAGCTTTCTTT.

The chain has TRBV6-5 and TRBJ1-1; the match to TRBD1 covers 9 bases. The CDR3 extends over 15 amino acids. Germline values: CDR1 MNHEY, CDR2 SVGAGI. Trimming at V came to 0 bases and at J to 10 bases, leaving 9 bases not matched to a gene. The CDR3 nucleotides read TGTGCCAGCAGTTACTCACAGGGGGCCCAGGGAGGAGCTTTCTTT. The encoded protein is CASSYSQGAQGGAFF.

This clone showed up just a few times. CDR3 sequence (DNA): TGCGCCAGCAGCGAGCAGGGGTCGACTAATGAAAAACTGTTTTTT. This translates into CASSEQGSTNEKLFF. This chain uses TRBV5-1 with TRBJ1-4; the D gene is possibly TRBD1 (6 bases). V was trimmed by 4 bases and J by 2 bases, leaving 12 bases between them. CDR3 length equals 15 residues. Germline V lookup: CDR1 SGHRS, CDR2 YFSETQ.

The chain links TRBV19 to TRBJ2-5; tentatively, D is TRBD1 (6 bases). The V end lost 4 bases, the J end lost 5 bases, and 11 bases lay between the germline ends. CDR1 is LNHDA, CDR2 SQIVND, per germline (reference sequence). The CDR3 has 13 amino acids. The CDR3 is CASSTGDRETQYF. The DNA of the CDR3 is TGTGCCAGTAGTACAGGGGATCGGGAGACCCAGTACTTC.

This clone has just one count. The chain carries TRBV12-3 or TRBV12-4 and TRBJ1-2, with D hard to call. V was shortened by 3 bases and J by 7 bases, with 12 bases between the two germline ends. This CDR3 is built from 13 residues. In DNA, the CDR3 is TGTGCCAGCAGTTTCGGGGTAATCGGTGGCTACACCTTC. Its protein product is CASSFGVIGGYTF.

This chain joins TRBV3-1 (or the pseudogene TRBV3-2) and TRBJ1-1; TRBD1 matches at 8 bases. Germline lookup yields CDR1 LGHDT and CDR2 YNNKEL (reference sequence). V dropped 3 bases and J dropped 10; count of bases not matched to a gene: 7. CDR3 length: 13 amino acids. CDR3 sequence: CASSQRDRTLAFF. The CDR3, as DNA: TGTGCCAGCAGCCAGAGGGACAGGACCCTAGCTTTCTTT.

The gene calls are TRBV28 and TRBJ1-2; D is unresolved. V was shortened by 9 bases and J by 3 bases, with 8 bases between the two germline ends. The germline V gene encodes CDR1 MDHEN and CDR2 SYDVKM. This CDR3 comprises 11 residues. CDR3 sequence: CASGPDYGYTF. CDR3 coding DNA: TGTGCCAGTGGCCCCGACTATGGCTACACCTTC.